These T cell receptor beta chains were read from a single sample in a study of cytomegalovirus exposure and HLA in healthy donors. The data were produced by immunoSEQ multiplex PCR, yet TCRdb's version contains in-frame clones alone and is incomplete. The data hold 150,000 to 200,000 clones, with 79% observed a single time. Sample: PBMCs. The receptors come from a woman aged 45-65 years in good health and CMV-seronegative. Each CDR3 is given with its conserved first and last residue. Each record gives: clone size, D gene, CDR3 length, V gene, J gene, CDR3 DNA, CDR3 protein. A D gene is named only where the DNA matches it firmly. Some rows have no size entry. The others give once, few or many, or a class for an expanded clone.

clone_size: .; d_call: .; cdr3_length: 12; v_call: TRBV19; j_call: TRBJ1-2; cdr3_nt: TGTGCCAGTAGTATGCTCAGAGGTGGCTACACCTTC; cdr3_aa: CASSMLRGGYTF
clone_size: .; d_call: .; cdr3_length: 13; v_call: TRBV27; j_call: TRBJ2-2; cdr3_nt: TGTGCCAGCAGTTCAATGAACACCGGGGAGCTGTTTTTT; cdr3_aa: CASSSMNTGELFF
clone_size: .; d_call: .; cdr3_length: 12; v_call: TRBV28; j_call: TRBJ1-4; cdr3_nt: TGTGCCAGCAGGAGGCCTAATGAAAAACTGTTTTTT; cdr3_aa: CASRRPNEKLFF
clone_size: .; d_call: .; cdr3_length: 14; v_call: TRBV7-2; j_call: TRBJ1-1; cdr3_nt: TGTGCCAGCAGCGCTAGAATCCAGAATGGAGGAGCTTTCTTT; cdr3_aa: CASSARIQNGGAFF
clone_size: .; d_call: TRBD1; cdr3_length: 14; v_call: TRBV28; j_call: TRBJ1-1; cdr3_nt: TGTGCCAGTTCCCGTCAGGGGGCGAACACTGAAGCTTTCTTT; cdr3_aa: CASSRQGANTEAFF
clone_size: .; d_call: TRBD1; cdr3_length: 16; v_call: TRBV9; j_call: TRBJ1-6; cdr3_nt: TGTGCCAGCAGCCCGACAGGGGACTCCTATAATTCACCCCTCCACTTT; cdr3_aa: CASSPTGDSYNSPLHF
clone_size: .; d_call: .; cdr3_length: 14; v_call: TRBV28; j_call: TRBJ1-4; cdr3_nt: TGTGCCAGCAGTTTTAGGGGTTGGAATGAAAAACTGTTTTTT; cdr3_aa: CASSFRGWNEKLFF
clone_size: .; d_call: TRBD1; cdr3_length: 16; v_call: TRBV28; j_call: TRBJ2-2; cdr3_nt: TGTGCCAGCAGTCAATACAGGGGGCTCGACACCGGGGAGCTGTTTTTT; cdr3_aa: CASSQYRGLDTGELFF
clone_size: .; d_call: .; cdr3_length: 13; v_call: TRBV10-3; j_call: TRBJ2-7; cdr3_nt: TGTGCCATCAGAAACGCGACAGCAGGGGAGCAGTACTTC; cdr3_aa: CAIRNATAGEQYF
clone_size: .; d_call: .; cdr3_length: 14; v_call: TRBV28; j_call: TRBJ2-3; cdr3_nt: TGTGCCAGCAGTGAGCTTGGGGGGGCGAATACGCAGTATTTT; cdr3_aa: CASSELGGANTQYF
clone_size: .; d_call: .; cdr3_length: 14; v_call: TRBV4-3; j_call: TRBJ1-1; cdr3_nt: TGCGCCAGCAGCCTCAGGGCAGGGAACACTGAAGCTTTCTTT; cdr3_aa: CASSLRAGNTEAFF
clone_size: .; d_call: .; cdr3_length: 13; v_call: TRBV5-6; j_call: TRBJ1-1; cdr3_nt: TGTGCCAGCAGCTTTCGCAGGAACACTGAAGCTTTCTTT; cdr3_aa: CASSFRRNTEAFF
clone_size: .; d_call: TRBD1; cdr3_length: 17; v_call: TRBV4-3; j_call: TRBJ2-1; cdr3_nt: TGCGCCAGCAGCGAAGAACTTTACGGGACAGTCTACAATGAGCAGTTCTTC; cdr3_aa: CASSEELYGTVYNEQFF
clone_size: few; d_call: .; cdr3_length: 14; v_call: TRBV14; j_call: TRBJ1-1; cdr3_nt: TGTGCCAGCAGCCAGCAACAGGGAAGGACTGAAGCTTTCTTT; cdr3_aa: CASSQQQGRTEAFF
clone_size: .; d_call: TRBD1; cdr3_length: 14; v_call: TRBV6-6; j_call: TRBJ1-1; cdr3_nt: TGTGCCAGCAGTTTCCAGGGGGGGAACACTGAAGCTTTCTTT; cdr3_aa: CASSFQGGNTEAFF
clone_size: few; d_call: .; cdr3_length: 15; v_call: TRBV5-1; j_call: TRBJ1-6; cdr3_nt: TGCGCCAGCAGGCCGTCGGGGGTAGGGAATTCACCCCTCCACTTT; cdr3_aa: CASRPSGVGNSPLHF